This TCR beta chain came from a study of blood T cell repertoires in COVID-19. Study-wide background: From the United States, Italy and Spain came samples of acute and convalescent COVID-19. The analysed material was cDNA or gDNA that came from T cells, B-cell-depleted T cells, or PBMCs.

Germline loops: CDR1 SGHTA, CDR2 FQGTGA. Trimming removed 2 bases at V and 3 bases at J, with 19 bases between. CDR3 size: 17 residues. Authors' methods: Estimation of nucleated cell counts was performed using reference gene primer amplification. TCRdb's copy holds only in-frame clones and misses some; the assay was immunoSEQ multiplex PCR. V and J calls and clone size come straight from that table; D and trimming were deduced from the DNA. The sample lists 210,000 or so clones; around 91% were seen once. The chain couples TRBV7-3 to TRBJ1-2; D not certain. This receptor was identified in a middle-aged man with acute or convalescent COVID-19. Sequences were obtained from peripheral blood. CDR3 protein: CASSLAPQVPAYYGYTF. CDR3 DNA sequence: TGTGCCAGCAGCTTAGCCCCTCAGGTCCCCGCTTACTATGGCTACACCTTC.